This TCR delta chain is drawn from a study of Vδ1+ human thymocytes. Study-wide results and caveats: Thymic TRG and TRD repertoires appeared highly polyclonal. Despite high sort purity, roughly 19% of thymic T cell receptor delta sequences were Vdelta2. Unexpected Vdelta2 sequences could cause misinterpretation of bulk repertoire data.

V gave up 3 bases and J gave up 5 bases, with 22 bases separating them. The germline CDR1 and CDR2 sequences are TSWWSYY and QGS. This CDR3 has 17 amino acids. Extracted RNA was reverse transcribed into cDNA. The CDR3 regions were amplified by multiplex PCR from V-gene primers to a constant-region primer. TCRdb redid clone calling on the multiplex PCR reads using CATT. The sample records tens of thousands of delta-chain clones, roughly 15% being singletons. This clone was detected a few times. Its antigen is unknown. After alphabeta T cell depletion, CD3+ Vdelta1+ Vdelta2- thymocytes were sorted. Between roughly 96% and 99.6% of sorted thymocytes were Vdelta1+.

Sequencing was carried out using Vdelta1+ gamma-delta thymocytes from the thymus. The subset was: FACS-sorted CD3+ TCRalphabeta- TCRVdelta1+ TCRVdelta2- thymocytes. The chain uses TRDV1 and TRDJ1; D gene unclear. This receptor was taken from a girl in the first two years of life who had congenital heart surgery. Here the CDR3 DNA reads TGTGCTCTTGGGGAGCCCTCACCCCCGGATTTGACAGATAAACTCATCTTT. This translates into CALGEPSPPDLTDKLIF.